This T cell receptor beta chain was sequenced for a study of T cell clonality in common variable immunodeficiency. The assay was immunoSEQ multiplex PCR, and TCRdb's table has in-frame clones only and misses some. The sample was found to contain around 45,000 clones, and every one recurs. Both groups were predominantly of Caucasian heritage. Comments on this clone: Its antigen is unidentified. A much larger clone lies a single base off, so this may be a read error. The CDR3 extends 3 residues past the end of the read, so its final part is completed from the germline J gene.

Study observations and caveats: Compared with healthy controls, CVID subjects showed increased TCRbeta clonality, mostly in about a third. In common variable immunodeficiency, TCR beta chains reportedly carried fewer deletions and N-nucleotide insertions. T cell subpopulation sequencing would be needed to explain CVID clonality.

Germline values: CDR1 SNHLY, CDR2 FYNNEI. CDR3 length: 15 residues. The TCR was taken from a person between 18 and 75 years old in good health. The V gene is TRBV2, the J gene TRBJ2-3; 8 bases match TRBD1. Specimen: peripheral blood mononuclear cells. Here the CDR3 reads CASKETGVGNQPQYF. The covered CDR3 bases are TGTGCCAGCAAAGAGACAGGGGTTGGCAATCAGCCG.